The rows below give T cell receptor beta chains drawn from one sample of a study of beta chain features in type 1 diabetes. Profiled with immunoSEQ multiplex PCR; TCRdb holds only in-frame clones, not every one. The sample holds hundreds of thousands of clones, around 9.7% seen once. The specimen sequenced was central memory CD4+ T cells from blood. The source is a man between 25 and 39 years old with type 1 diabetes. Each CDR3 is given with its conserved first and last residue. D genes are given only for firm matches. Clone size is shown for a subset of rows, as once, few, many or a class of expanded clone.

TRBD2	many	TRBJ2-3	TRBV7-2	CASSLVGSGGADTQYF	TGTGCCAGCAGCTTAGTGGGTAGCGGGGGGGCAGATACGCAGTATTTT
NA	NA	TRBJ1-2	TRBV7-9	CASSLDGGGRANYGYTF	TGTGCCAGCAGCTTAGATGGCGGTGGAAGGGCCAACTATGGCTACACCTTC
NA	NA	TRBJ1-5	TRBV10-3	CAIRRTDNQPQHF	TGTGCCATCAGAAGGACAGATAATCAGCCCCAGCATTTT
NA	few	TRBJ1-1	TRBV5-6	CASSLMGAQGTEAFF	TGTGCCAGCAGCTTGATGGGAGCCCAGGGGACTGAAGCTTTCTTT
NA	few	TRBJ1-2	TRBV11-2	CASSLGYEGYTF	TGTGCCAGCAGCTTAGGGTACGAGGGCTACACCTTC
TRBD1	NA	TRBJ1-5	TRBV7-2	CASSLKGRGLQPQHF	TGTGCCAGCAGCTTAAAAGGCAGGGGGCTTCAGCCCCAGCATTTT
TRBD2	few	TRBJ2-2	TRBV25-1	CASSVAGGKNTGELFF	TGTGCCAGCAGTGTAGCGGGGGGCAAGAACACCGGGGAGCTGTTTTTT
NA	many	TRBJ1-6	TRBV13	CASSLGTLNSPLHF	TGTGCCAGCAGCTTAGGGACACTCAATTCACCCCTCCACTTT
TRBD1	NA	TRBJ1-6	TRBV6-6	CASSPATGVLRSPLHF	TGTGCCAGCAGCCCCGCGACAGGGGTGCTTCGCTCACCCCTCCACTTT
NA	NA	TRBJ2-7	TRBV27	CASSFRRESSYEQYF	TGTGCCAGCAGTTTCAGACGAGAGAGCTCCTACGAGCAGTACTTC
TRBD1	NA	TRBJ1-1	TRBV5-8	CASSWDRNTEAFF	TGTGCCAGCAGCTGGGACAGGAACACTGAAGCTTTCTTT
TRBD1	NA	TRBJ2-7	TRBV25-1	CASRAQGKEYEQYF	TGTGCCAGCAGAGCACAGGGGAAAGAATACGAGCAGTACTTC
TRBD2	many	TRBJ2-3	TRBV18	CASSSTSGGTDTQYF	TGTGCCAGCTCGTCGACTAGCGGTGGCACAGATACGCAGTATTTT
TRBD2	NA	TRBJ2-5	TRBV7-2	CASSLGRSGGPEYF	TGTGCCAGCAGCCTAGGGAGGAGCGGGGGCCCGGAGTACTTC
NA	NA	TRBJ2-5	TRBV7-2	CASSSQGETQYF	TGTGCCAGCAGCTCCCAAGGAGAGACCCAGTACTTC
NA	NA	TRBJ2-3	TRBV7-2	CASSPREQSDTQYF	TGTGCCAGCAGCCCGAGGGAGCAGTCGGATACGCAGTATTTT
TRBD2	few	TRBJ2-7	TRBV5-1	CASSPTGGEAYEQYF	TGCGCCAGCAGCCCCACCGGGGGGGAAGCATACGAGCAGTACTTC
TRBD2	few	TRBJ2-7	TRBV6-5	CASSQAGGTYEQYF	TGTGCCAGCAGTCAAGCGGGGGGGACCTACGAGCAGTACTTC
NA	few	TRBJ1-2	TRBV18	CASSPGMPNYGYTF	TGTGCCAGCTCACCGGGTATGCCAAACTATGGCTACACCTTC
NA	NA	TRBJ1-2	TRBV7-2	CASSLDLRYGYTF	TGTGCCAGCAGCTTAGATCTGCGGTATGGCTACACCTTC
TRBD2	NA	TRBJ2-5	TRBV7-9	CASSLTSGGFQETQYF	TGTGCCAGCAGCTTAACTAGCGGGGGGTTCCAAGAGACCCAGTACTTC
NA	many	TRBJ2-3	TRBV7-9	CASSLALDTDTQYF	TGTGCCAGCAGCTTAGCCCTCGACACAGATACGCAGTATTTT
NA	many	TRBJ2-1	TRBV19	CASRMTETYNEQFF	TGTGCCAGTAGGATGACGGAAACTTACAATGAGCAGTTCTTC
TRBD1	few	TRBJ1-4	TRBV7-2	CASSLRGQGRANEKLFF	TGTGCCAGCAGCCTACGAGGACAGGGAAGGGCTAATGAAAAACTGTTTTTT
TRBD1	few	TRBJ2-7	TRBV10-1	CASSEGTGETYEQYF	TGCGCCAGCAGTGAGGGGACAGGAGAAACCTACGAGCAGTACTTC
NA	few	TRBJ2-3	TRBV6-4	CASSAGLSTDTQYF	TGTGCCAGCAGCGCGGGCCTGAGCACAGATACGCAGTATTTT
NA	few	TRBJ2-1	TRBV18	CASSPGQSNEQFF	TGTGCCAGCTCACCAGGGCAGAGCAATGAGCAGTTCTTC
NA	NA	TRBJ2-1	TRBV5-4	CASSPKTGIYNEQFF	TGTGCCAGCAGCCCGAAGACAGGAATCTACAATGAGCAGTTCTTC
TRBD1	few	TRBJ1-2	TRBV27	CASSSPGQGVGYTF	TGTGCCAGCAGTTCACCGGGACAGGGTGTGGGCTACACCTTC
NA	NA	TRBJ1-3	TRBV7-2	CASAQVGGAAGNTIYF	TGTGCCAGCGCCCAGGTGGGGGGAGCAGCTGGAAACACCATATATTTT
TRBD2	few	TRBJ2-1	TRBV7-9	CASSLVSGGAYNEQFF	TGTGCCAGCAGCTTAGTTAGCGGGGGGGCCTACAATGAGCAGTTCTTC
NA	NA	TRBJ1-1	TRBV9	CASSLDGDTEAFF	TGTGCCAGCAGCTTGGACGGCGACACTGAAGCTTTCTTT
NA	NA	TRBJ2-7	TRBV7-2	CASSLRLGALTYEQYF	TGTGCCAGCAGCTTACGACTGGGGGCGCTCACCTACGAGCAGTACTTC
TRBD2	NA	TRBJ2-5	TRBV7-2	CASSPSNGGDPQYF	TGTGCCAGCAGCCCCTCCAACGGGGGGGACCCCCAGTACTTC
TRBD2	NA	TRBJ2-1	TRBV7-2	CASSPAGDEQFF	TGTGCCAGCAGCCCCGCGGGGGATGAGCAGTTCTTC
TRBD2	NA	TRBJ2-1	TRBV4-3	CASSLTSGGNNEQFF	TGCGCCAGCAGCCTGACTAGCGGGGGGAACAATGAGCAGTTCTTC
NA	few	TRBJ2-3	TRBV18	CASSPSPGPDTQYF	TGTGCCAGCTCACCATCGCCGGGGCCAGATACGCAGTATTTT
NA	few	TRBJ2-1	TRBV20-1	CSASDEGFF	TGCAGTGCTAGTGATGAGGGATTCTTC
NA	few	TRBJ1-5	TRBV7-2	CASSLAGGQPQHF	TGTGCCAGCAGCTTAGCGGGGGGCCAGCCCCAGCATTTT
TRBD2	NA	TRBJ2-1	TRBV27	CASSSISGNEQFF	TGTGCCAGCAGTAGTATTAGCGGGAATGAGCAGTTCTTC
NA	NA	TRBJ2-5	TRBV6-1	CAREIRDGEKETQYF	TGTGCCAGGGAGATCCGGGACGGTGAGAAAGAGACCCAGTACTTC
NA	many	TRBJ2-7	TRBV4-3	CASSQDPGNTFYEQYF	TGCGCCAGCAGCCAAGATCCTGGAAATACCTTCTACGAGCAGTACTTC
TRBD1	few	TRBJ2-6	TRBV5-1	CASSLSWGQGSGANVLTF	TGCGCCAGCAGCTTGTCTTGGGGACAGGGCTCTGGGGCCAACGTCCTGACTTTC
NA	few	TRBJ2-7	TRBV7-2	CASSYSGSEQYF	TGTGCCAGCAGCTACTCGGGAAGCGAGCAGTACTTC
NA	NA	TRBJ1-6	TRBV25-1	CASTRSYNSPLHF	TGTGCCAGCACGAGGTCCTATAATTCACCCCTCCACTTT
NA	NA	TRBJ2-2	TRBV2	CASSVRLRELFF	TGTGCCAGCAGTGTAAGATTGCGGGAGCTGTTTTTT
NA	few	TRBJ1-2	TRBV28	CASSLKPTDGYTF	TGTGCCAGCAGTTTAAAACCGACAGATGGCTACACCTTC
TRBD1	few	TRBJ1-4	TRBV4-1	CASATGTGREKLFF	TGCGCCAGCGCGACGGGGACAGGCCGTGAAAAACTGTTTTTT
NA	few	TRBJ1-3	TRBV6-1	CASKDSGGNTIYF	TGTGCCAGCAAAGACAGTGGTGGAAACACCATATATTTT
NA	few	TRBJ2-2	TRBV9	CASSGTTNTGELFF	TGTGCCAGCAGCGGGACAACGAACACCGGGGAGCTGTTTTTT
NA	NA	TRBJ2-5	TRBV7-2	CASSLFREETQYF	TGTGCCAGCAGCTTATTCAGAGAGGAGACCCAGTACTTC
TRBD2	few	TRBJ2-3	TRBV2	CASNREASGPVTDTQYF	TGTGCCAGCAATCGGGAGGCTAGCGGCCCCGTCACAGATACGCAGTATTTT
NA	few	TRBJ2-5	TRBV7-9	CASSADFLGETQYF	TGTGCCAGCAGCGCGGACTTTCTGGGGGAGACCCAGTACTTC
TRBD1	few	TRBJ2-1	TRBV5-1	CASSLAWDRGLEGNEQFF	TGCGCCAGCAGCTTGGCCTGGGACAGGGGGCTAGAGGGCAATGAGCAGTTCTTC
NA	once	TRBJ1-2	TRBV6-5	CASRRSYGYTF	TGTGCCAGCAGGCGATCCTATGGCTACACCTTC
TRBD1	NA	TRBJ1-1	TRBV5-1	CASSPDRGEMNTEAFF	TGCGCCAGCAGCCCAGACAGGGGTGAGATGAACACTGAAGCTTTCTTT
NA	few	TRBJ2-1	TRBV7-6	CASSLGPSNNEQFF	TGTGCCAGCAGCTTAGGTCCCTCTAACAATGAGCAGTTCTTC
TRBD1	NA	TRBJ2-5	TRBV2	CASRDRGFLSETQYF	TGTGCCAGCAGGGACAGGGGCTTCCTAAGCGAGACCCAGTACTTC
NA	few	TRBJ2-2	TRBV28	CASRVAGNTGELFF	TGTGCCAGCAGAGTGGCGGGGAACACCGGGGAGCTGTTTTTT
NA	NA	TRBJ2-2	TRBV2	CASSRNRNTGELFF	TGTGCCAGCAGTAGAAACAGGAACACCGGGGAGCTGTTTTTT